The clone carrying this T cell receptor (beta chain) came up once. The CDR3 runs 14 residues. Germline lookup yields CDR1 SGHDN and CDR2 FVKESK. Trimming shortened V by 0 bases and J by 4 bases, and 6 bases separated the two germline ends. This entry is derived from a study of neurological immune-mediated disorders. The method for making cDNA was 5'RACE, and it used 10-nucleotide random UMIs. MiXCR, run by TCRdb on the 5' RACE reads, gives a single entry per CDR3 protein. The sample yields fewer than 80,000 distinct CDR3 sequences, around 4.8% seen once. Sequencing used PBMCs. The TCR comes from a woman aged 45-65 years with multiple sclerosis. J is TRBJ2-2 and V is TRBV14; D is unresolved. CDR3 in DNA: TGTGCCAGCAGCCAAGAAGACTTCACCGGGGAGCTGTTTTTT. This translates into CASSQEDFTGELFF. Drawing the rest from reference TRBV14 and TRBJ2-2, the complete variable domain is EAGVTQFPSHSVIEKGQTVTLRCDPISGHDNLYWYRRVMGKEIKFLLHFVKESKQDESGMPNNRFLAERTGGTYSTLKVQPAELEDSGVYFCASSQEDFTGELFFGEGSRLTVL.